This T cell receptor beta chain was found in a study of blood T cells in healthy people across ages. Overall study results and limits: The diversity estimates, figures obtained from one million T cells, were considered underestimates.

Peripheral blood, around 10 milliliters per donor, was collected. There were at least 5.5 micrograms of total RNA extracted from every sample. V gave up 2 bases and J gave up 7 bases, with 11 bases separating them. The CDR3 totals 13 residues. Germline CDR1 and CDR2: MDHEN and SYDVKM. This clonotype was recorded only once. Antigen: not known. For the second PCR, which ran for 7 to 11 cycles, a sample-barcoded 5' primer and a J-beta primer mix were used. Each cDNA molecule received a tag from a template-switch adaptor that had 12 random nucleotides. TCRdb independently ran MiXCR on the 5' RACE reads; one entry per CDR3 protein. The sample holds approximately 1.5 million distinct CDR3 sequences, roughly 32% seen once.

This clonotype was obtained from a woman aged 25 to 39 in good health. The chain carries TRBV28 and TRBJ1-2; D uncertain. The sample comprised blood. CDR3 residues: CASSLGHLGGYTF. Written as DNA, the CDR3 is TGTGCCAGCAGTTTAGGCCATCTCGGTGGCTACACCTTC.